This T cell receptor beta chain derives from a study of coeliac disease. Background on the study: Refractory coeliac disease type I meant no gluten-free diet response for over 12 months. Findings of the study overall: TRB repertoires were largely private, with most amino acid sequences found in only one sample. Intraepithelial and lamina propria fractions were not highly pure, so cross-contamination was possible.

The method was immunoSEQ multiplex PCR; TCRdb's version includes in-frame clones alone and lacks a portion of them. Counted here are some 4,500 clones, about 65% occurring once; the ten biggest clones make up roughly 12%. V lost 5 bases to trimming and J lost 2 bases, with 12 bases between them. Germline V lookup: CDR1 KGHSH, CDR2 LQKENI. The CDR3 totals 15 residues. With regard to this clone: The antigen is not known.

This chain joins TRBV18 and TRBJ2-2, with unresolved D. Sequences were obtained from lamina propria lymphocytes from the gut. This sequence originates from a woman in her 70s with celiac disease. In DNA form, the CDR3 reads TGTGCCAGCTCATCAACCGGGTCAAACACCGGGGAGCTGTTTTTT. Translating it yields CASSSTGSNTGELFF.